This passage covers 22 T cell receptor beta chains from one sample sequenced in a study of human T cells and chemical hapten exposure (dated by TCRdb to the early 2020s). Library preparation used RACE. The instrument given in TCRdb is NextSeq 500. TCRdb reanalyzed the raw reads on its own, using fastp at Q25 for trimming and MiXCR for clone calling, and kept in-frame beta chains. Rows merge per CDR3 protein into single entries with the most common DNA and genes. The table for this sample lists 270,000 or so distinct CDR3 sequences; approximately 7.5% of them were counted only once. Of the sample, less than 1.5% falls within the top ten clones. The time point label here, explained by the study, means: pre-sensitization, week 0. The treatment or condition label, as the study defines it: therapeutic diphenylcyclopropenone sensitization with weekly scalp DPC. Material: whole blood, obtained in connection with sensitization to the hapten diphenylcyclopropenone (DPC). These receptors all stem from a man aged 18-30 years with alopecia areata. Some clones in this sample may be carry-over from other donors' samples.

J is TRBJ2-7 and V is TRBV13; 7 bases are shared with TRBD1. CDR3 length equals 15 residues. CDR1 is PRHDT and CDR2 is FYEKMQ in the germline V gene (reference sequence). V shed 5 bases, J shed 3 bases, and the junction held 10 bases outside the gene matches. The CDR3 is CASSHQGQRFYEQYV. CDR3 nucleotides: TGTGCCAGCAGCCACCAGGGACAGAGATTCTACGAGCAGTACGTC.

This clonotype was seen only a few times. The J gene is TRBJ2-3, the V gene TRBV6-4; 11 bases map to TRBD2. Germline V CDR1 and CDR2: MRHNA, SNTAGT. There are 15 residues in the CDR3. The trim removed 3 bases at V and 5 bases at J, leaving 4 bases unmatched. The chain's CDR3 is CASSESSGGEDTQYF. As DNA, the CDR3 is TGTGCCAGCAGTGAAAGTAGCGGGGGGGAAGATACGCAGTATTTT.

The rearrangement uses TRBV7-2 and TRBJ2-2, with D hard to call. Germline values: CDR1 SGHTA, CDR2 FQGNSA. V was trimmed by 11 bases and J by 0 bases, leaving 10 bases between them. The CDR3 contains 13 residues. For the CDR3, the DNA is TGTGCCGCGATTTTCGCGAACACCGGGGAGCTGTTTTTT. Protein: CAAIFANTGELFF.

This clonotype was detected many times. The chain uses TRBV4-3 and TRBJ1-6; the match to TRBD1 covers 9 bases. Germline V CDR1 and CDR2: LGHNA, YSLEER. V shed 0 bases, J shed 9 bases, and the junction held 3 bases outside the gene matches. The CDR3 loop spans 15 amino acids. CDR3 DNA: TGCGCCAGCAGCCAAGAACAGGGGGCTAGTTCACCCCTCCACTTT. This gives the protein CASSQEQGASSPLHF.

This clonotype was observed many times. DNA of the CDR3: TGTGCCAGCAGCCCTACACCAGGGGGTCAGCCCCAGCATTTT. The encoded protein is CASSPTPGGQPQHF. The rearrangement uses TRBV12-3 or TRBV12-4 and TRBJ1-5; 7 bases are a match to TRBD1. The V segment lost 6 bases and the J segment 6 bases; nucleotides outside the gene matches: 8. CDR3 length: 14 residues.

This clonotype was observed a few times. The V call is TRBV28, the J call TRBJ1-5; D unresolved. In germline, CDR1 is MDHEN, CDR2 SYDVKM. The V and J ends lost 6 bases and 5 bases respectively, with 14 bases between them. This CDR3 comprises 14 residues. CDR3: CASRPSSIYQPQHF. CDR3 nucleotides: TGTGCCAGCAGACCCTCGAGTATTTATCAGCCCCAGCATTTT.

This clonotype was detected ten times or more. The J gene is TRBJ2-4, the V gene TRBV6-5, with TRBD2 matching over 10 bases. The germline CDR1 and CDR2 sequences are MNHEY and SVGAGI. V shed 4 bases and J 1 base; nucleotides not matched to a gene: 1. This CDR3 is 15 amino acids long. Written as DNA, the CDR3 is TGTGCCAGCAGTTCAGCGGGGGGGGCCAAAAACATTCAGTACTTC. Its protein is CASSSAGGAKNIQYF.

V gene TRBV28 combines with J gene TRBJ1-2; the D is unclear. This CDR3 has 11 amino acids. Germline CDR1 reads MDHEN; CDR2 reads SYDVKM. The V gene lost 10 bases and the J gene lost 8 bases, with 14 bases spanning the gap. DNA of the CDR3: TGTGCCACACACTTAGGTCGGGGCTACACCTTC. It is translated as CATHLGRGYTF.

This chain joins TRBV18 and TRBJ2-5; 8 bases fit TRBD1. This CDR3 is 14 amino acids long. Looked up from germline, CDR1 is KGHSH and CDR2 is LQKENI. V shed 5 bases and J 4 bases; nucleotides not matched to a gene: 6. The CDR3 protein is CASSVYDRGETQYF. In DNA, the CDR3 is TGTGCCAGCTCAGTCTATGACAGGGGAGAGACCCAGTACTTC.

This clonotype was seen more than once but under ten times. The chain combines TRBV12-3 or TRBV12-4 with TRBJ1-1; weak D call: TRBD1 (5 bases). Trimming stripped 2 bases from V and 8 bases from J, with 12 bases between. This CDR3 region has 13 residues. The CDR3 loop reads CASSLRGTNEAFF. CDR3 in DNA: TGTGCCAGCAGTTTAAGAGGGACTAACGAAGCTTTCTTT.

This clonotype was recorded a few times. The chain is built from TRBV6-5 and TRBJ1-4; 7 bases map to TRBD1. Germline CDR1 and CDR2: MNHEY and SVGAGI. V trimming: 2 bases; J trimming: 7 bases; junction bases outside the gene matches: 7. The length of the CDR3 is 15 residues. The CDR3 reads CASSYQGGQTEKLFF. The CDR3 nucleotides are TGTGCCAGCAGTTACCAGGGGGGGCAAACTGAAAAACTGTTTTTT.

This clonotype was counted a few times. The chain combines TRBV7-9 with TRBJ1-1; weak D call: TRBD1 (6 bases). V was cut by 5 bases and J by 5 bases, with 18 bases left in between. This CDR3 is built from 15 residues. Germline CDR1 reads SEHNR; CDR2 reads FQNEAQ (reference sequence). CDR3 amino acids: CASSAAYREGTEAFF. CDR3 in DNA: TGTGCCAGCAGCGCCGCATACAGGGAGGGGACTGAAGCTTTCTTT.

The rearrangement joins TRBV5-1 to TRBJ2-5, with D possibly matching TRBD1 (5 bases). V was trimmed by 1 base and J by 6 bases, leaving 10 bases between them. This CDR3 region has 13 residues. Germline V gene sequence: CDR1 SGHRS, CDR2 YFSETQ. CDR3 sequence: CASSLIRVKTQYF. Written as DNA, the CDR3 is TGCGCCAGCAGCTTGATCAGGGTGAAGACCCAGTACTTC.

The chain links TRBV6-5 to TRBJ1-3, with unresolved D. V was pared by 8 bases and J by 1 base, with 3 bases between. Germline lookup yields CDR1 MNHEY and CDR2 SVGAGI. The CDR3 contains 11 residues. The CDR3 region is CASGSGNTIYF. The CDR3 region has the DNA TGTGCCAGCGGGTCTGGAAACACCATATATTTT.

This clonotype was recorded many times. DNA for the CDR3: TGTGCCAGCAGTCCTAGGACAGGGTCTGGCTATGGCTACACCTTC. This encodes CASSPRTGSGYGYTF. This chain links TRBV27 with TRBJ1-2; 8 nucleotides align to TRBD1. J was trimmed by 4 bases and V by 5 bases; bases with no gene match: 9. The CDR3 has 15 residues. The V gene's germline CDR1 is MNHEY and CDR2 SMNVEV (reference sequence).

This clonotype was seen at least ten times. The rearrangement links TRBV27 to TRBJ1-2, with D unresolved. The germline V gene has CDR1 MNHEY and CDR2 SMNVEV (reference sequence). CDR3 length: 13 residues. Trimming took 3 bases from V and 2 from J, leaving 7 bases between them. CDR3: CASSFVGNYGYTF. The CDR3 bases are TGTGCCAGCAGTTTTGTGGGCAACTATGGCTACACCTTC.

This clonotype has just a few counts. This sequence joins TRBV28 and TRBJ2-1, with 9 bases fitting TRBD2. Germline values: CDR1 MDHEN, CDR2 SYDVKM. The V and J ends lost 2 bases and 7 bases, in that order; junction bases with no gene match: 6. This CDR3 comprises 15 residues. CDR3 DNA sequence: TGTGCCAGCAGTTTAGAGGCTAGCGGGGAGAATGAGCAGTTCTTC. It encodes CASSLEASGENEQFF.

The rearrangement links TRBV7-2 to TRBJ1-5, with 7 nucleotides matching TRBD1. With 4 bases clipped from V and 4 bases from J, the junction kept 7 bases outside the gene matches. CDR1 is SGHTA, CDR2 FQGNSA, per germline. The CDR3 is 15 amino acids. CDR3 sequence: CASSYRGQANQPQHF. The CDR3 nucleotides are TGTGCCAGCAGCTACCGAGGACAGGCAAATCAGCCCCAGCATTTT. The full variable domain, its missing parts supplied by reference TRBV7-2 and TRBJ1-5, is GAGVSQSPSNKVTEKGKDVELRCDPISGHTALYWYRQSLGQGLEFLIYFQGNSAPDKSGLPSDRFSAERTGGSVSTLTIQRTQQEDSAVYLCASSYRGQANQPQHFGDGTRLSIL.

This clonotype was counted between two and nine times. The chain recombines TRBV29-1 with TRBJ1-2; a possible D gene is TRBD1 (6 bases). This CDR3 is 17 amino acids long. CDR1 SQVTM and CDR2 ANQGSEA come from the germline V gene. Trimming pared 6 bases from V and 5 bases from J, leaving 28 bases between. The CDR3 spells CSVKPFRDKEIHYGYTF. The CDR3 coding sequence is TGCAGCGTAAAGCCATTCCGGGACAAAGAAATCCATTATGGCTACACCTTC. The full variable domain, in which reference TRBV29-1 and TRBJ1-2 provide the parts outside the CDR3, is SAVISQKPSRDICQRGTSLTIQCQVDSQVTMMFWYRQQPGQSLTLIATANQGSEATYESGFVIDKFPISRPNLTFSTLTVSNMSPEDSSIYLCSVKPFRDKEIHYGYTFGSGTRLTVV.

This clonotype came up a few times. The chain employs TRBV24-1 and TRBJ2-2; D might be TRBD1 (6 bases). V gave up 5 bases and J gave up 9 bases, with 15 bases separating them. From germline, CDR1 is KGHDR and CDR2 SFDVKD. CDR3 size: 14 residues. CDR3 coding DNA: TGTGCCACCAGTGCGCAGGGGAGTAACAGGGAGCTGTTTTTT. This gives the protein CATSAQGSNRELFF.

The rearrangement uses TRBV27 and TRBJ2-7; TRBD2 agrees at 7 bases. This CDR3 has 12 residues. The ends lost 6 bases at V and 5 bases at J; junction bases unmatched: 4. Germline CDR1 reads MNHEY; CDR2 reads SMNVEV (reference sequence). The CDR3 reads CASSGAGDEQYF. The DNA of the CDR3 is TGTGCCAGCAGCGGGGCGGGGGACGAGCAGTACTTC.

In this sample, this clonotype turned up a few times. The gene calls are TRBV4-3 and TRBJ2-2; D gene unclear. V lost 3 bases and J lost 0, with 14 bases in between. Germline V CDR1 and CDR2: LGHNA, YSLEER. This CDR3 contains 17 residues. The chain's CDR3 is CASSQHGFHANTGELFF. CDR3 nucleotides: TGCGCCAGCAGCCAGCACGGTTTCCACGCGAACACCGGGGAGCTGTTTTTT.